A single sample is the source of the 15 T cell receptor beta chains below, sequenced in a study of long-term antiretroviral therapy in people with HIV. Researchers ran immunoSEQ v3.0 at survey level. The table came from immunoSEQ multiplex PCR; TCRdb's copy has only in-frame clones and leaves some out. The repertoire consists of more than 20,000 clones, with around 83% occurring once and the leading ten covering under 6%. The sample was unsorted PBMCs, taken 3 years after starting antiretroviral therapy. These receptors were taken from a man aged 18-30 years with HIV.

This clone showed up just a few times. This chain links TRBV28 with TRBJ2-1; possibly TRBD1 for D (6 bases). Per the germline V gene, CDR1 is MDHEN and CDR2 is SYDVKM. The CDR3 spans 12 residues. Trimming left V 5 bases short and J 7 bases short, with 9 bases between. CDR3 bases: TGTGCCAGCAGTAGGACAGCGAATGAGCAGTTCTTC. The encoded protein is CASSRTANEQFF.

The genes are TRBV7-9 and TRBJ2-4; 7 bases map to TRBD1. This CDR3 region has 14 residues. Germline lookup yields CDR1 SEHNR and CDR2 FQNEAQ (reference sequence). After removal of 1 base from V and 8 bases from J, the junction contained 5 bases not matched to a gene. CDR3 loop: CASSLVSQGDIQYF. CDR3 coding DNA: TGTGCCAGCAGCTTAGTTTCCCAGGGGGACATTCAGTACTTC.

The chain links TRBV5-1 to TRBJ2-1; D is uncertain. The CDR3 has 17 amino acids. V gave up 0 bases and J gave up 0 bases, with 13 bases separating them. The germline V gene encodes CDR1 SGHRS and CDR2 YFSETQ. DNA for the CDR3: TGCGCCAGCAGCTTGGATAGGTTAAGAAGCTCCTACAATGAGCAGTTCTTC. Translation gives CASSLDRLRSSYNEQFF.

The chain is built from TRBV30 and TRBJ1-1; maybe TRBD1 (6 bases). V was cut by 0 bases and J by 5 bases, with 16 bases left in between. Germline V gene sequence: CDR1 GTSNPN, CDR2 SVGIG (reference sequence). This CDR3 has 15 amino acids. CDR3 DNA: TGTGCCTGGAGTGTTTCTCCATCAGGGGAAACTGAAGCTTTCTTT. Translation gives CAWSVSPSGETEAFF.

The chain is built from TRBV18 and TRBJ2-1, with 11 bases lining up with TRBD1. CDR3 size: 14 residues. Trimming took 3 bases from V and 5 from J; bases not matched to a gene: 0. Germline values: CDR1 KGHSH, CDR2 LQKENI. The CDR3 region is CASSPGQGDNEQFF. CDR3 bases: TGTGCCAGCTCACCGGGACAGGGGGACAATGAGCAGTTCTTC.

The V call is TRBV7-2, the J call TRBJ1-5; the D gene is possibly TRBD1 (5 bases). Germline CDR1 reads SGHTA; CDR2 reads FQGNSA. Trimming took 0 bases from V and 11 from J, leaving 14 bases between them. The CDR3 contains 14 residues. The CDR3 nucleotides are TGTGCCAGCAGCTTAGCCGTCCGTTCGGGGGCCCAGCATTTT. It is translated as CASSLAVRSGAQHF.

This chain joins TRBV2 and TRBJ1-1; D not resolved. The germline V and J ends were trimmed by 8 bases and 1 base, with 11 bases remaining between them. Germline V gene data show CDR1 as SNHLY and CDR2 as FYNNEI. CDR3 length: 13 amino acids. CDR3 sequence: CASATDGNTEAFF. CDR3 bases: TGTGCCAGCGCGACGGATGGGAACACTGAAGCTTTCTTT. The full variable domain, rest sourced from reference TRBV2 and TRBJ1-1, is EPEVTQTPSHQVTQMGQEVILRCVPISNHLYFYWYRQILGQKVEFLVSFYNNEISEKSEIFDDQFSVERPDGSNFTLKIRSTKLEDSAMYFCASATDGNTEAFFGQGTRLTVV.

J is TRBJ2-3 and V is TRBV5-4; D might be TRBD1 (5 bases). Germline lookup yields CDR1 SGHNT and CDR2 YYREEE (reference sequence). The CDR3 is made up of 14 amino acids. V shed 2 bases and J shed 5 bases, with 12 bases lying between them. The CDR3 spells CASSLGVWGDTQYF. The CDR3 nucleotides are TGTGCCAGCAGCTTAGGGGTCTGGGGAGATACGCAGTATTTT.

V gene TRBV10-2 combines with J gene TRBJ1-2; D gene unclear. The V gene's germline CDR1 is WSHSY and CDR2 SAAADI. This CDR3 spans 18 amino acids. Trimming pared 5 bases from V and 0 bases from J, leaving 22 bases between. In nucleotides, the CDR3 is TGCGCCAGCAGTCCTGGCAGAGCTACTGAAAGAGCTAACTATGGCTACACCTTC. Its translation: CASSPGRATERANYGYTF.

The chain is built from TRBV7-9 and TRBJ1-2; 8 bases align to TRBD1. Germline CDR1 and CDR2: SEHNR and FQNEAQ (reference sequence). The junction had 6 bases not matched to a gene; V was cut back by 4 bases and J by 5 bases. There are 14 residues in the CDR3. The CDR3 protein is CASSSITGGYGYTF. The CDR3 coding sequence is TGTGCCAGCAGCTCAATCACAGGGGGGTATGGCTACACCTTC.

J is TRBJ2-7 and V is TRBV21-1; TRBD1, the table's D call, lacks a check against the DNA. TRBV21-1 is classified as a pseudogene. This CDR3 region has 14 residues. The CDR3 nucleotides read TGTGCCAGCAGCAAAGATCGACAGGCCTACGAGCAGTACGTC. Translating gives CASSKDRQAYEQYV.

This sequence joins TRBV18 and TRBJ1-6; D ambiguous. V lost 5 bases and J 4 bases, leaving 12 bases between the germline ends. CDR1 and CDR2 from the germline V gene are KGHSH and LQKENI. CDR3 length: 15 residues. The CDR3 here is CASSVNEAYNSPLHF. The CDR3 DNA reads as TGTGCCAGCTCAGTGAATGAGGCTTATAATTCACCCCTCCACTTT.

The gene calls are TRBV29-1 and TRBJ2-1; the D is unclear. CDR3 size: 11 residues. Trimming took 3 bases from V and 9 from J, leaving 9 bases between them. CDR1 and CDR2 (germline): SQVTM, ANQGSEA. The CDR3 here is CSVEYTREQFF. The DNA for the CDR3 is TGCAGCGTTGAGTATACGCGTGAGCAGTTCTTC.

This chain uses TRBV28 with TRBJ1-6; TRBD1 might be the D (6 bases). Germline loops: CDR1 MDHEN, CDR2 SYDVKM. The length of the CDR3 is 14 residues. V lost 3 bases and J lost 7, with 10 bases in between. The CDR3 region is CASSFWTANSPLHF. The CDR3 DNA follows: TGTGCCAGCAGTTTCTGGACAGCAAATTCACCCCTCCACTTT.

This chain connects TRBV30 to TRBJ2-5; 9 bases line up with TRBD1. CDR3 size: 14 residues. Germline loops: CDR1 GTSNPN, CDR2 SVGIG (reference sequence). Trimming at V came to 3 bases and at J to 1 base, leaving 3 bases not matched to a gene. The CDR3 DNA is TGTGCCTGGAGGGGGGGACAGGGCCAAGAGACCCAGTACTTC. Translating it yields CAWRGGQGQETQYF. Based on the CDR3 plus reference TRBV30 and TRBJ2-5, the full variable domain is SQTIHQWPATLVQPVGSPLSLECTVEGTSNPNLYWYRQAAGRGLQLLFYSVGIGQISSEVPQNLSASRPQDRQFILSSKKLLLSDSGFYLCAWRGGQGQETQYFGPGTRLLVL.